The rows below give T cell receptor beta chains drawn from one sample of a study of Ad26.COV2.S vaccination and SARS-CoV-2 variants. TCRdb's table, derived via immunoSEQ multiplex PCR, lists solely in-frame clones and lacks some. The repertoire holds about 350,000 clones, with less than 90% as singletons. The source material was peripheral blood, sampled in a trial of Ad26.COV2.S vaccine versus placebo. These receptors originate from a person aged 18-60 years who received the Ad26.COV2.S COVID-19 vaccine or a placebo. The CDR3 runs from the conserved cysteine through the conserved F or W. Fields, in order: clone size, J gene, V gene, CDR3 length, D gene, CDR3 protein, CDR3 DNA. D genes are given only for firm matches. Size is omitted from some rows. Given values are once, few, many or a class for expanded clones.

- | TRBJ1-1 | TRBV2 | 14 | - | CASSPGGGNTEAFF | TGTGCCAGCAGCCCTGGCGGGGGGAACACTGAAGCTTTCTTT
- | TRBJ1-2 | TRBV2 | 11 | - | CASSTRLGYTF | TGTGCCAGCAGTACCAGACTCGGCTACACCTTC
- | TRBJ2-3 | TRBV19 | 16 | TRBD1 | CASSRTGGDGTDTQYF | TGTGCCAGTAGTAGGACAGGGGGCGATGGTACAGATACGCAGTATTTT
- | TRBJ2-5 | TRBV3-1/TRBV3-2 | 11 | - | CASTAQETQYF | TGTGCCAGCACCGCACAAGAGACCCAGTACTTC
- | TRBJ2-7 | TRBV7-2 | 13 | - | CASSLVGDIEQYF | TGTGCCAGCAGCTTGGTAGGGGACATTGAGCAGTACTTC
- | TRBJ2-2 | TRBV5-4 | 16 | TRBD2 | CASRLGLAGETGELFF | TGTGCCAGCAGATTGGGACTAGCGGGAGAAACCGGGGAGCTGTTTTTT
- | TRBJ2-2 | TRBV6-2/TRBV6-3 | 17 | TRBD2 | CASSYPRLAGDTGELFF | TGTGCCAGCAGTTACCCCCGACTAGCGGGAGACACCGGGGAGCTGTTTTTT
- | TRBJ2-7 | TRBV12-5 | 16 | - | CASGLATGLSSYEQYF | TGTGCTAGTGGTTTGGCGACGGGGCTAAGCTCCTACGAGCAGTACTTC
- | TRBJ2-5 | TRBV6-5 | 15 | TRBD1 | CASSPSTGPKGAQYF | TGTGCCAGCAGTCCGTCGACAGGGCCCAAGGGGGCCCAGTACTTC
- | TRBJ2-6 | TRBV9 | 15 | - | CASSPPGFGANVLTF | TGTGCCAGCAGCCCGCCGGGGTTCGGGGCCAACGTCCTGACTTTC
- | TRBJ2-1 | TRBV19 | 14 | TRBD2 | CASYRGTRYNEQFF | TGTGCCAGTTACCGAGGGACTAGGTACAATGAGCAGTTCTTC
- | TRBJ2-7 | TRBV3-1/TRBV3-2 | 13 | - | CASSQVWDYEQYF | TGTGCCAGCAGCCAGGTATGGGACTACGAGCAGTACTTC
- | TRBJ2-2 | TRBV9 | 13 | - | CASSARPGGELFF | TGTGCCAGCAGCGCCCGACCTGGCGGGGAGCTGTTTTTT
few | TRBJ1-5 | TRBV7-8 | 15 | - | CASSSGRNSNQPQHF | TGTGCCAGCAGCTCGGGACGTAATAGCAATCAGCCCCAGCATTTT
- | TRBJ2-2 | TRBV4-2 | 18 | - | CASSQDSGGGPGTGELFF | TGTGCCAGCAGCCAAGATTCCGGGGGAGGACCGGGCACCGGGGAGCTGTTTTTT
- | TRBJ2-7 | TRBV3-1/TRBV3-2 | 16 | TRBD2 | CASSLRGGSGSYEQYF | TGTGCCAGCAGCCTGCGTGGTGGTAGCGGGAGTTACGAGCAGTACTTC
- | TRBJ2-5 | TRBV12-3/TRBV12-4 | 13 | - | CASLVRGSRSQYF | TGTGCCAGCTTGGTCCGCGGTTCGCGTTCCCAGTACTTC
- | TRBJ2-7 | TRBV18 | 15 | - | CASSSSFTPSYEQYF | TGTGCCAGCTCCTCCTCTTTTACCCCCTCCTACGAGCAGTACTTC
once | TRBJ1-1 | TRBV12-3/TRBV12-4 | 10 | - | CASSGPQAFF | TGTGCCAGCTCGGGGCCTCAAGCTTTCTTT
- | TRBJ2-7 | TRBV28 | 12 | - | CASSFTPYEQYF | TGTGCCAGCAGCTTTACACCGTACGAGCAGTACTTC
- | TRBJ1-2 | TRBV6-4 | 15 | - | CASSRNGQGFYGYTF | TGTGCCAGCAGCCGAAACGGGCAGGGTTTTTATGGCTACACCTTC
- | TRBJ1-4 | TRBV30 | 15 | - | CAWSHPRIGDEKLFF | TGTGCCTGGAGTCACCCGAGAATCGGAGATGAAAAACTGTTTTTT
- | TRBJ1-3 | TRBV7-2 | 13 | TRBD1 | CASSLQGGNTIYF | TGTGCCAGCAGCTTGCAGGGGGGGAACACCATATATTTT
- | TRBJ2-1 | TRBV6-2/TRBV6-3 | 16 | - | CASSSLRSARPDEQFF | TGTGCCAGCAGTTCGTTGAGGAGCGCCCGGCCCGATGAGCAGTTCTTC
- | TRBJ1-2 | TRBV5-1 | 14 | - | CASTAGMSNYGYTF | TGCGCCAGCACGGCAGGAATGTCTAACTATGGCTACACCTTC
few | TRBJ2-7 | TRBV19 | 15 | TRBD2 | CASSRGSGRAYEQYF | TGTGCCAGTAGTAGGGGGAGCGGGAGGGCCTACGAGCAGTACTTC
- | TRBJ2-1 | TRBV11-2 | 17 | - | CASSLEIEASSYNEQFF | TGTGCCAGCAGCTTAGAGATTGAGGCAAGCTCCTACAATGAGCAGTTCTTC
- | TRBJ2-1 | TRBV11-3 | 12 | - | CASSPRNNEQFF | TGTGCCAGCAGCCCCCGAAACAATGAGCAGTTCTTC
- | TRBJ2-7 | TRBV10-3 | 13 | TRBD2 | CAIRVAGADEQYF | TGTGCCATCAGGGTGGCGGGAGCGGACGAGCAGTACTTC
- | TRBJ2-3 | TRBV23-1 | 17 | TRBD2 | CASSQSPAGTSGDTQYF | TGCGCCAGCAGTCAATCCCCAGCGGGGACCTCCGGAGATACGCAGTATTTT
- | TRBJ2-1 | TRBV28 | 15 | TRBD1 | CASSSPGTGAFEQFF | TGTGCCAGCAGTTCTCCCGGGACAGGGGCGTTTGAGCAGTTCTTC
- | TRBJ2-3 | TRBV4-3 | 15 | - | CASSQSPAGTDTQYF | TGCGCCAGCAGCCAGTCGCCTGCGGGCACAGATACGCAGTATTTT
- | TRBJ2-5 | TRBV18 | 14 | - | CASSPMKAGETQYF | TGTGCCAGCTCACCGATGAAGGCCGGAGAGACCCAGTACTTC
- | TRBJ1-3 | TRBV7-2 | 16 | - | CASSLVRASSGNTIYF | TGTGCCAGCAGCTTAGTCAGGGCGAGCTCTGGAAACACCATATATTTT
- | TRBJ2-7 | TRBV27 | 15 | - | CASSLEGPYSYEQYF | TGTGCCAGCAGTTTAGAGGGCCCCTACTCCTACGAGCAGTACTTC
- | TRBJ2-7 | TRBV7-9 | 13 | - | CASSEDSSYEQYF | TGTGCCAGCAGCGAGGACAGCTCCTACGAGCAGTACTTC
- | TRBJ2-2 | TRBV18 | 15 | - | CASSPLQMNTGELFF | TGTGCCAGCTCACCACTACAGATGAACACCGGGGAGCTGTTTTTT